This T cell receptor (beta chain) was sequenced during a study of metastatic and nonmetastatic thyroid tumors. Across the whole study: Blood and tumor or nodule tissue repertoires from malignant and benign thyroid patients were compared.

All patients reached thyroid surgery having received no treatment beforehand. TCRdb re-called the PCR reads through MiXCR. The table includes roughly 40,000 clones, less than 20% detected once. The ends lost 6 bases at V and 4 bases at J; junction bases unmatched: 2. The V gene's germline CDR1 is MNHNS and CDR2 SASEGT. The CDR3 runs to 14 residues. Sequences were obtained from tumor tissue. The chain is built from TRBV6-1 and TRBJ2-2; 10 bases map to TRBD1. This TCR came from a female donor with papillary thyroid cancer or a benign thyroid nodule (not recorded which). Some clones in this sample may be carry-over from other donors' samples. CDR3 amino acids: CASRRTGGTGELFF. The CDR3 DNA follows: TGTGCCAGCAGACGGACAGGGGGCACCGGGGAGCTGTTTTTT.